Listed below are T cell receptor beta chains from one sample, sequenced in a study of shared clonotypes between healthy human individuals. TCRdb keeps only in-frame clones here, not all; method: immunoSEQ multiplex PCR. The profile shows roughly 650,000 clones, approximately 97% of them singletons. The sequenced sample consisted of naive CD4+ T cells sorted from blood. The receptor source for this set is a woman aged 25 to 39 in good health. Each CDR3 is given with its conserved first and last residue. Fields, in order: V gene, clone size, J gene, D gene, CDR3 protein, CDR3 DNA. The D gene is left open where the match is weak. Expanded clones get a size class; other rows say once, few or many, or leave the size out.

V gene: TRBV11-2
clone size: NA
J gene: TRBJ2-5
D gene: NA
CDR3 protein: CASSLHLSGQETQYF
CDR3 DNA: TGTGCCAGCAGCCTACACCTGTCAGGGCAAGAGACCCAGTACTTC

V gene: TRBV11-3
clone size: NA
J gene: TRBJ2-7
D gene: TRBD1
CDR3 protein: CASSLGQGAAGEQYF
CDR3 DNA: TGTGCCAGCAGCTTAGGACAGGGGGCCGCCGGCGAGCAGTACTTC

V gene: TRBV6-4
clone size: once
J gene: TRBJ2-2
D gene: TRBD2
CDR3 protein: CASSPQGAGNTGELFF
CDR3 DNA: TGTGCCAGCAGTCCCCAGGGAGCGGGAAACACCGGGGAGCTGTTTTTT

V gene: TRBV4-2
clone size: NA
J gene: TRBJ2-3
D gene: NA
CDR3 protein: CASSQERDFQTMFASTDTQYF
CDR3 DNA: TGTGCCAGCAGCCAAGAAAGGGACTTTCAGACCATGTTTGCTAGCACAGATACGCAGTATTTT

V gene: TRBV28
clone size: NA
J gene: TRBJ1-1
D gene: NA
CDR3 protein: CASRSGDRGAFF
CDR3 DNA: TGTGCCAGCAGAAGCGGTGACCGGGGGGCTTTCTTT

V gene: TRBV9
clone size: NA
J gene: TRBJ2-1
D gene: NA
CDR3 protein: CASSVGVDEQFF
CDR3 DNA: TGTGCCAGCAGCGTAGGTGTGGATGAGCAGTTCTTC

V gene: TRBV7-8
clone size: NA
J gene: TRBJ1-4
D gene: TRBD1
CDR3 protein: CASITGTGGVEKLFF
CDR3 DNA: TGTGCCAGCATCACCGGGACAGGGGGCGTAGAAAAACTGTTTTTT

V gene: TRBV28
clone size: NA
J gene: TRBJ2-1
D gene: NA
CDR3 protein: CASSMSQGYEQFF
CDR3 DNA: TGTGCCAGCAGCATGTCACAGGGTTATGAGCAGTTCTTC

V gene: TRBV5-1
clone size: NA
J gene: TRBJ2-3
D gene: NA
CDR3 protein: CASSLAGLLDTQYF
CDR3 DNA: TGCGCCAGCAGCTTGGCAGGGTTACTAGATACGCAGTATTTT

V gene: TRBV7-9
clone size: NA
J gene: TRBJ2-7
D gene: NA
CDR3 protein: CASSLSSADYEQYF
CDR3 DNA: TGTGCCAGCAGCTTATCAAGCGCTGACTACGAGCAGTACTTC

V gene: TRBV7-2
clone size: few
J gene: TRBJ1-3
D gene: NA
CDR3 protein: CASSLLTVSGNTIYF
CDR3 DNA: TGTGCCAGCAGCCTCCTGACGGTCTCTGGAAACACCATATATTTT

V gene: TRBV7-9
clone size: NA
J gene: TRBJ1-5
D gene: NA
CDR3 protein: CASSPGLGNNQPQHF
CDR3 DNA: TGTGCCAGCAGCCCCGGATTAGGGAACAATCAGCCCCAGCATTTT

V gene: TRBV6-1
clone size: NA
J gene: TRBJ1-3
D gene: NA
CDR3 protein: CASSEIGTANTIYF
CDR3 DNA: TGTGCCAGCAGTGAAATAGGCACCGCAAACACCATATATTTT

V gene: TRBV10-3
clone size: NA
J gene: TRBJ2-3
D gene: TRBD1
CDR3 protein: CAIKGALSTDTQYF
CDR3 DNA: TGTGCCATCAAGGGGGCTCTAAGCACAGATACGCAGTATTTT

V gene: TRBV2
clone size: NA
J gene: TRBJ1-3
D gene: NA
CDR3 protein: CASSVGSGNTIYF
CDR3 DNA: TGTGCCAGCAGTGTAGGGTCTGGAAACACCATATATTTT

V gene: TRBV6-5
clone size: NA
J gene: TRBJ1-1
D gene: TRBD1
CDR3 protein: CASGRQGGRAFF
CDR3 DNA: TGTGCCAGCGGGAGACAGGGCGGCCGCGCTTTCTTT

V gene: TRBV7-6
clone size: NA
J gene: TRBJ2-5
D gene: TRBD2
CDR3 protein: CASSLGTSGQETQYF
CDR3 DNA: TGTGCCAGCAGCTTAGGGACTAGCGGACAAGAGACCCAGTACTTC

V gene: TRBV5-1
clone size: NA
J gene: TRBJ1-2
D gene: TRBD1
CDR3 protein: CASSLSGQINYGYTF
CDR3 DNA: TGCGCCAGCAGCTTGTCGGGACAGATTAACTATGGCTACACCTTC

V gene: TRBV5-1
clone size: NA
J gene: TRBJ1-1
D gene: NA
CDR3 protein: CASSYTSPGDTEAFF
CDR3 DNA: TGCGCCAGCAGCTACACCTCACCAGGGGACACTGAAGCTTTCTTT

V gene: TRBV5-1
clone size: NA
J gene: TRBJ2-2
D gene: TRBD1
CDR3 protein: CASSARQGEEGELFF
CDR3 DNA: TGCGCCAGCAGCGCACGACAGGGGGAAGAGGGGGAGCTGTTTTTT

V gene: TRBV6-6
clone size: NA
J gene: TRBJ1-5
D gene: NA
CDR3 protein: CASRYRTEGNQPQHF
CDR3 DNA: TGTGCCAGCAGGTATCGGACAGAGGGTAATCAGCCCCAGCATTTT

V gene: TRBV28
clone size: NA
J gene: TRBJ2-7
D gene: TRBD2
CDR3 protein: CASSSGTSGRSSSYEQYF
CDR3 DNA: TGTGCCAGCAGTTCCGGGACTAGCGGGAGGTCGAGCTCCTACGAGCAGTACTTC

V gene: TRBV5-1
clone size: NA
J gene: TRBJ2-3
D gene: TRBD2
CDR3 protein: CASSLGREGRMTDTQYF
CDR3 DNA: TGCGCCAGCAGCTTGGGGCGGGAGGGCCGTATGACAGATACGCAGTATTTT

V gene: TRBV5-1
clone size: NA
J gene: TRBJ1-4
D gene: NA
CDR3 protein: CASTPGAATNEKLFF
CDR3 DNA: TGCGCCAGCACTCCTGGGGCGGCGACTAATGAAAAACTGTTTTTT

V gene: TRBV5-1
clone size: NA
J gene: TRBJ2-7
D gene: TRBD2
CDR3 protein: CASSWSGSDPYEQYF
CDR3 DNA: TGCGCCAGCAGCTGGAGCGGGAGTGACCCCTACGAGCAGTACTTC

V gene: TRBV2
clone size: NA
J gene: TRBJ2-1
D gene: TRBD1
CDR3 protein: CASSPGTGGYEQFF
CDR3 DNA: TGTGCCAGCAGCCCCGGGACAGGGGGTTATGAGCAGTTCTTC

V gene: TRBV6-6
clone size: NA
J gene: TRBJ2-7
D gene: TRBD1
CDR3 protein: CASSSGQGKLYEQYF
CDR3 DNA: TGTGCCAGCAGTTCAGGACAGGGAAAACTCTACGAGCAGTACTTC

V gene: TRBV4-2
clone size: NA
J gene: TRBJ2-3
D gene: NA
CDR3 protein: CASSKNPSQVTDTQYF
CDR3 DNA: TGTGCCAGCAGCAAGAATCCCTCTCAGGTCACAGATACGCAGTATTTT

V gene: TRBV9
clone size: NA
J gene: TRBJ2-6
D gene: NA
CDR3 protein: CASSVALGGGAGANVLTF
CDR3 DNA: TGTGCCAGCAGCGTAGCACTGGGGGGAGGTGCTGGGGCCAACGTCCTGACTTTC

V gene: TRBV15
clone size: NA
J gene: TRBJ2-1
D gene: NA
CDR3 protein: CATSRRHDNEQFF
CDR3 DNA: TGTGCCACCAGCAGACGACACGACAATGAGCAGTTCTTC

V gene: TRBV19
clone size: NA
J gene: TRBJ2-6
D gene: NA
CDR3 protein: CASSIGSSGANVLTF
CDR3 DNA: TGTGCCAGTAGTATCGGGAGCTCTGGGGCCAACGTCCTGACTTTC

V gene: TRBV2
clone size: NA
J gene: TRBJ2-5
D gene: NA
CDR3 protein: CASSVWLETQYF
CDR3 DNA: TGTGCCAGCAGTGTGTGGCTCGAGACCCAGTACTTC

V gene: TRBV6-1
clone size: NA
J gene: TRBJ1-2
D gene: NA
CDR3 protein: CASKAAGVYGYTF
CDR3 DNA: TGTGCCAGCAAGGCGGCGGGTGTCTATGGCTACACCTTC

V gene: TRBV7-8
clone size: NA
J gene: TRBJ2-7
D gene: NA
CDR3 protein: CASSPRHRGRGEQYF
CDR3 DNA: TGTGCCAGCAGCCCCCGGCACCGAGGCCGGGGGGAGCAGTACTTC

V gene: TRBV9
clone size: NA
J gene: TRBJ1-2
D gene: TRBD1
CDR3 protein: CASNRDRANYGYTF
CDR3 DNA: TGTGCCAGCAACCGGGACAGGGCAAACTATGGCTACACCTTC

V gene: TRBV27
clone size: NA
J gene: TRBJ1-6
D gene: NA
CDR3 protein: CASSSTGSSPLHF
CDR3 DNA: TGTGCCAGCAGTTCCACAGGGAGTTCACCCCTCCACTTT

V gene: TRBV6-1
clone size: once
J gene: TRBJ2-7
D gene: NA
CDR3 protein: CAASNPPPEGYEQYF
CDR3 DNA: TGTGCCGCCAGCAACCCCCCACCGGAGGGTTACGAGCAGTACTTC

V gene: TRBV10-3
clone size: NA
J gene: TRBJ2-2
D gene: TRBD1
CDR3 protein: CAISGFTGAGGELFF
CDR3 DNA: TGTGCCATCAGTGGATTCACAGGGGCGGGCGGGGAGCTGTTTTTT

V gene: TRBV4-1
clone size: once
J gene: TRBJ1-6
D gene: NA
CDR3 protein: CASSLRNSPLHF
CDR3 DNA: TGCGCCAGCAGCCTGCGGAACTCACCCCTCCACTTT

V gene: TRBV29-1
clone size: NA
J gene: TRBJ1-5
D gene: TRBD1
CDR3 protein: CSVQGGSNQPQHF
CDR3 DNA: TGCAGCGTGCAGGGGGGGAGCAATCAGCCCCAGCATTTT

V gene: TRBV28
clone size: NA
J gene: TRBJ2-7
D gene: NA
CDR3 protein: CASSRYYEQYF
CDR3 DNA: TGTGCCAGCAGCCGCTACTACGAGCAGTACTTC